A selection of T cell receptor beta chains follows, all from one sample in a study of prognosis after radiotherapy for stage I lung cancer. TCRdb fed the multiplex PCR reads into MiXCR, producing one record per CDR3 protein. The data contain some 38,000 distinct CDR3 sequences, around 22% of them singletons. Sequencing used PBMCs, obtained before or after stereotactic body radiation therapy (not recorded which). The receptors were gathered from a donor over 45 with non-small cell lung cancer. CDR3s leave out the opening cysteine and the closing phenylalanine or tryptophan.

>TRBV6-2/TRBV6-3|TRBJ2-1|11
ASRPPYKDEQF
>TRBV20-1|TRBJ1-5|12
SARDSGAGGPQH
>TRBV18|TRBJ1-1|13
ASSLKTGENTEAF
>TRBV6-4|TRBJ2-3|13
ASSELAGVADTQY
>TRBV20-1|TRBJ1-5|13
SASGGQKRGQPQH
>TRBV2|TRBJ1-4|12
ASSSGTDNEKLF
>TRBV4-2|TRBJ1-1|13
ASSPSTVGYTEAF
>TRBV7-2|TRBJ2-2|13
ASSSTRERTGELF
>TRBV10-2|TRBJ1-1|10
ASTEGGRRAF
>TRBV12-3/TRBV12-4|TRBJ2-3|14
ASSISPGGWADTQY
>TRBV5-1|TRBJ2-5|16
ASSLEPSGGPYQETQY
>TRBV4-1|TRBJ1-4|16
ASSQGGRGLSTNEKLF
>TRBV27|TRBJ2-7|12
ASRRGTGSYEQY
>TRBV19|TRBJ2-1|9
ASKEGSEQF
>TRBV19|TRBJ1-5|12
ASTDRGPKQPQH
>TRBV27|TRBJ2-7|11
ASTPEGGFEQY
>TRBV19|TRBJ2-2|14
ASSIARGGWTGELF
>TRBV9|TRBJ2-3|11
ASISPSPDTQY
>TRBV20-1|TRBJ2-7|9
SVAGSYEQY
>TRBV30|TRBJ1-5|12
AWSVSSGGQPQH